This is a list of T cell receptor beta chains from one sample in a study of blood T cell repertoires in COVID-19. Method: immunoSEQ multiplex PCR; TCRdb's copy keeps in-frame clones and lacks some. The table includes under 450,000 clones, approximately 89% detected once. The specimen sequenced was PBMCs or T cells enriched from blood (not recorded which). Receptors originate from a young man who had recovered from COVID-19. Both conserved end residues are part of each CDR3. The D gene is left open where the match is weak. A row's size may be missing; if present it is once, few, many or a size class.

d_gene	v_gene	j_gene	abundance	CDR3aa	CDR3nt
-	TRBV6-5	TRBJ1-5	-	CASSYSSGLRQPQHF	TGTGCCAGCAGTTACTCGTCCGGGTTGCGTCAGCCCCAGCATTTT
-	TRBV21-1	TRBJ1-1	-	CASSPAGSPYMGNTEAFF	TGTGCCAGCAGCCCTGCCGGGTCACCCTACATGGGGAACACTGAAGCTTTCTTT
TRBD2	TRBV7-8	TRBJ2-5	-	CASSPYPTSTSGGQETQYF	TGTGCCAGCAGCCCTTACCCGACATCAACTAGCGGGGGACAAGAGACCCAGTACTTC
-	TRBV2	TRBJ1-2	-	CASPGGVRNYGYTF	TGTGCCAGCCCTGGAGGGGTCCGCAACTATGGCTACACCTTC
TRBD2	TRBV7-6	TRBJ2-3	-	CASSGGKGLAVDTQYF	TGTGCCAGCAGCGGGGGGAAGGGACTAGCGGTAGATACGCAGTATTTT
TRBD1	TRBV5-5	TRBJ1-1	-	CASSGRQGLNTEAFF	TGTGCCAGCAGCGGGAGACAGGGCCTGAACACTGAAGCTTTCTTT
-	TRBV12-3/TRBV12-4	TRBJ1-1	few	CASNPQVNTEAFF	TGTGCCAGCAATCCTCAGGTAAACACTGAAGCTTTCTTT
-	TRBV5-6	TRBJ2-3	few	CASSFYADTQYF	TGTGCCAGCAGCTTCTATGCCGATACGCAGTATTTT
-	TRBV27	TRBJ2-1	-	CASCPGLTWEQFF	TGTGCCAGTTGTCCGGGACTGACTTGGGAGCAGTTCTTC
-	TRBV7-9	TRBJ1-2	many	CASSLGQGGNYGYTF	TGTGCCAGCAGCTTAGGGCAGGGAGGGAACTATGGCTACACCTTC
TRBD1	TRBV27	TRBJ1-2	-	CASSLGTDYGYTF	TGTGCCAGCAGTTTGGGGACAGACTATGGCTACACCTTC
TRBD2	TRBV30	TRBJ2-7	-	CAWSGLAGGTGEQYF	TGTGCCTGGAGTGGTCTGGCGGGGGGGACGGGCGAGCAGTACTTC
-	TRBV29-1	TRBJ1-2	-	CSVFRRSGGGYTF	TGCAGCGTTTTTCGACGCTCCGGGGGAGGCTACACCTTC
-	TRBV15	TRBJ1-5	-	CATSTEGVFGQPQHF	TGTGCCACCAGCACCGAGGGAGTCTTCGGTCAGCCCCAGCATTTT
TRBD1	TRBV6-6	TRBJ1-6	-	CASSYSSGTGDPPLHF	TGTGCCAGCAGTTACTCATCCGGGACAGGGGATCCACCCCTCCACTTT
TRBD1	TRBV4-3	TRBJ1-4	-	CASSTQGAGSEKLFF	TGCGCCAGCAGCACCCAGGGGGCGGGTAGTGAAAAACTGTTTTTT
TRBD1	TRBV2	TRBJ1-2	-	CASSDRTGYGYTF	TGTGCCAGCAGCGACAGGACAGGCTATGGCTACACCTTC
TRBD1	TRBV5-1	TRBJ1-1	-	CASSLTGTGNTEAFF	TGCGCCAGCAGCTTAACCGGGACAGGGAACACTGAAGCTTTCTTT
-	TRBV2	TRBJ2-1	once	CASRGQSYNEQFF	TGTGCCAGCAGAGGACAGTCCTACAATGAGCAGTTCTTC
-	TRBV7-9	TRBJ1-5	-	CASSLVRGQGNQPQHF	TGTGCCAGCAGCTTAGTGCGGGGGCAAGGCAATCAGCCCCAGCATTTT
-	TRBV4-2	TRBJ1-2	-	CASSQDRSGNLGYGYTF	TGTGCCAGCAGCCAAGATCGGTCGGGGAATCTGGGCTATGGCTACACCTTC
TRBD1	TRBV9	TRBJ1-3	-	CASSVGTGKGAISGNTIYF	TGTGCCAGCAGCGTAGGGACAGGGAAGGGGGCCATCTCTGGAAACACCATATATTTT
-	TRBV5-1	TRBJ1-1	-	CASSPTGNTEAFF	TGCGCCAGCAGCCCGACGGGGAACACTGAAGCTTTCTTT
-	TRBV6-6	TRBJ1-2	few	CASTGRGGQYYGYTF	TGTGCCAGCACCGGGCGGGGGGGCCAATACTATGGCTACACCTTC
TRBD1	TRBV4-1	TRBJ1-4	few	CASSRTGVTNEKLFF	TGCGCCAGCAGCCGGACAGGGGTCACTAATGAAAAACTGTTTTTT
-	TRBV5-1	TRBJ2-7	few	CASSGWGESYEQYF	TGCGCCAGCAGCGGTTGGGGAGAGTCCTACGAGCAGTACTTC
TRBD1	TRBV10-2	TRBJ1-1	-	CASKEIRGPTEAFF	TGCGCCAGCAAAGAAATAAGGGGGCCTACTGAAGCTTTCTTT
-	TRBV6-5	TRBJ2-3	-	CASSLAGTVTDTQYF	TGTGCCAGCAGCTTAGCGGGGACAGTCACAGATACGCAGTATTTT
TRBD1	TRBV5-1	TRBJ1-1	few	CASSLEYSRGRNTEAFF	TGCGCCAGCAGCTTGGAATATTCCAGGGGGCGGAACACTGAAGCTTTCTTT
-	TRBV30	TRBJ1-4	-	CAWSVRTWAQGLEKLFF	TGTGCCTGGAGTGTAAGGACGTGGGCTCAGGGGCTTGAAAAACTGTTTTTT
-	TRBV19	TRBJ1-1	-	CASSIGGSGAFF	TGTGCCAGTAGTATAGGAGGGTCGGGAGCTTTCTTT
-	TRBV30	TRBJ2-1	-	CAWTEGNEQFF	TGTGCCTGGACAGAGGGCAATGAGCAGTTCTTC
-	TRBV11-2	TRBJ1-1	-	CASSLYTGHTEAFF	TGTGCCAGCAGCCTCTATACAGGGCACACTGAAGCTTTCTTT
-	TRBV6-1	TRBJ1-3	-	CASSERYSSGNTIYF	TGTGCCAGCAGTGAACGCTACTCCTCTGGAAACACCATATATTTT
TRBD2	TRBV27	TRBJ2-2	-	CASSLRVREGTGELFF	TGTGCCAGCAGTTTAAGGGTCAGGGAGGGCACCGGGGAGCTGTTTTTT
-	TRBV3-1/TRBV3-2	TRBJ2-1	-	CASSPPAQDNEQFF	TGTGCCAGCAGCCCACCGGCACAGGACAATGAGCAGTTCTTC
TRBD2	TRBV19	TRBJ2-1	-	CASSHQAGGFNEQFF	TGTGCCAGTAGTCATCAAGCGGGGGGGTTTAATGAGCAGTTCTTC
-	TRBV5-6	TRBJ1-2	-	CASSLLRFGSQGYTF	TGTGCCAGCAGCTTGCTTAGATTCGGTTCGCAAGGCTACACCTTC
-	TRBV7-9	TRBJ2-3	-	CASSLISVSPQDTQYF	TGTGCCAGCAGCTTAATTAGCGTCTCCCCCCAAGATACGCAGTATTTT